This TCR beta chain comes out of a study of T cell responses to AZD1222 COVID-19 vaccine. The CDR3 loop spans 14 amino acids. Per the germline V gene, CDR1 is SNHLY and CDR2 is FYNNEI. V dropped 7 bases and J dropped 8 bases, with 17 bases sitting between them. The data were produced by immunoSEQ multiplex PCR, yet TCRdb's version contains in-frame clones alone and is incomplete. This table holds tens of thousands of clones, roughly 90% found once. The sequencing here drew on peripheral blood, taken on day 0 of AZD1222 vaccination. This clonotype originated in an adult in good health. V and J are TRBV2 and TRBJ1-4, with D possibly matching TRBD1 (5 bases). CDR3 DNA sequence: TGTGCCAGCACGGGAGTCGGGGGGGAAGAAAAACTGTTTTTT. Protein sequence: CASTGVGGEEKLFF.